A selection of T cell receptor beta chains follows, all from one sample in a study of beta chain features in type 1 diabetes. Repertoires were generated with immunoSEQ multiplex PCR, while TCRdb's copy carries only in-frame clones and drops some. Of hundreds of thousands of clones listed, around 15% are singletons. Sequencing was done on a sample of naive CD4+ T cells from blood. The receptor set was obtained from a man aged 18 to 30 in good health. CDR3s include the opening cysteine and the closing phenylalanine or tryptophan. A D gene is named only where the DNA matches it firmly. Rows give clone size only sometimes, using once, few, many, or a class for an expanded clone.

>TRBJ2-1|NA|NA|TRBV20-1
CSATDSNEQFF
TGCAGTGCCACGGACAGCAATGAGCAGTTCTTC
>TRBJ1-2|NA|NA|TRBV4-3
CASSQDLLGGYGYTF
TGCGCCAGCAGCCAAGATCTACTGGGGGGGTACGGCTACACCTTC
>TRBJ1-5|NA|few|TRBV15
CATSLGWERHQPQHF
TGTGCCACGAGCCTAGGTTGGGAACGTCATCAGCCCCAGCATTTT
>TRBJ2-1|NA|few|TRBV6-6
CASSYSGAHNEQFF
TGTGCCAGCAGTTACTCTGGAGCCCACAATGAGCAGTTCTTC
>TRBJ1-1|TRBD1|few|TRBV5-8
CASRRTGGGSEAFF
TGTGCCAGCAGACGGACAGGGGGAGGGTCTGAAGCTTTCTTT
>TRBJ2-1|NA|few|TRBV12-5
CASGLFGRLGNEQFF
TGTGCTAGTGGTTTGTTCGGCAGGCTTGGCAATGAGCAGTTCTTC
>TRBJ2-7|TRBD1|few|TRBV4-2
CASSQDRGTGSFYEQYF
TGTGCCAGCAGCCAAGATCGAGGGACAGGGAGTTTCTACGAGCAGTACTTC
>TRBJ1-2|NA|few|TRBV28
CASSFDVYGYTF
TGTGCCAGCAGTTTTGACGTCTATGGCTACACCTTC
>TRBJ1-1|NA|few|TRBV7-9
CASSLTSSEAFF
TGTGCCAGCAGCTTAACGTCTTCTGAAGCTTTCTTT
>TRBJ2-2|TRBD1|few|TRBV25-1
CASSERYRGRTGELFF
TGTGCCAGCAGTGAAAGGTACAGGGGAAGGACCGGGGAGCTGTTTTTT
>TRBJ2-3|NA|few|TRBV20-1
CSAEWADTQYF
TGCAGTGCTGAGTGGGCAGATACGCAGTATTTT
>TRBJ1-6|TRBD1|NA|TRBV9
CASSVGDSYGSPLHF
TGTGCCAGCAGCGTGGGGGACAGTTATGGTTCACCCCTCCACTTT
>TRBJ2-7|NA|NA|TRBV20-1
CSARAYEQYF
TGCAGTGCCCGAGCCTACGAGCAGTACTTC
>TRBJ1-1|TRBD1|NA|TRBV18
CASSPDRGKNTEAFF
TGTGCCAGCTCACCCGACAGGGGAAAGAACACTGAAGCTTTCTTT
>TRBJ1-2|TRBD1|NA|TRBV4-2
CASSQAGTALTGGYTF
TGTGCCAGCAGCCAAGCCGGGACAGCCCTAACGGGTGGCTACACCTTC
>TRBJ2-6|TRBD2|NA|TRBV5-4
CASSHLAGVSGANVLTF
TGTGCCAGCAGCCACCTAGCGGGGGTCTCTGGGGCCAACGTCCTGACTTTC
>TRBJ2-1|NA|few|TRBV4-3
CASSLSRGTYNEQFF
TGCGCCAGCAGCCTCTCGAGGGGGACTTACAATGAGCAGTTCTTC
>TRBJ1-6|NA|NA|TRBV9
CASSVAGNGNNSPLHF
TGTGCCAGCAGCGTAGCAGGGAACGGAAATAATTCACCCCTCCACTTT
>TRBJ2-5|NA|NA|TRBV9
CASSGQGWRETQYF
TGTGCCAGCAGCGGGCAGGGTTGGCGGGAGACCCAGTACTTC
>TRBJ2-1|NA|few|TRBV5-1
CASMAGGGHYNEQFF
TGCGCCAGCATGGCCGGTGGGGGCCACTACAATGAGCAGTTCTTC
>TRBJ2-2|NA|NA|TRBV27
CASSPTPEGLAGELFF
TGTGCCAGCAGTCCCACCCCCGAGGGGCTAGCGGGGGAGCTGTTTTTT
>TRBJ1-6|TRBD1|NA|TRBV5-6
CASSLAPGGNSPLHF
TGTGCCAGCAGCTTGGCCCCAGGGGGCAATTCACCCCTCCACTTT
>TRBJ2-2|NA|few|TRBV30
CAWRATGKGTGELFF
TGTGCCTGGAGGGCCACAGGGAAAGGCACCGGGGAGCTGTTTTTT
>TRBJ2-7|NA|NA|TRBV15
CATSRDPYEQYF
TGTGCCACCAGCAGAGATCCGTACGAGCAGTACTTC
>TRBJ2-1|NA|NA|TRBV18
CASSPGGYNEQFF
TGTGCCAGCTCACCCGGGGGATACAATGAGCAGTTCTTC
>TRBJ1-4|TRBD1|NA|TRBV2
CASRDRAANEKLFF
TGTGCCAGCAGAGACAGGGCAGCTAATGAAAAACTGTTTTTT
>TRBJ1-5|TRBD1|NA|TRBV28
CASRSGTGGPYSNQPQHF
TGTGCCAGCAGGTCCGGGACAGGGGGACCTTATAGCAATCAGCCCCAGCATTTT
>TRBJ2-1|NA|few|TRBV15
CATSRVSGAFYNEQFF
TGTGCCACCAGCAGAGTTTCGGGGGCATTCTACAATGAGCAGTTCTTC
>TRBJ2-1|TRBD1|NA|TRBV7-9
CASSLVRDRVNEQFF
TGTGCCAGCAGCTTAGTCCGGGACAGGGTTAATGAGCAGTTCTTC
>TRBJ2-1|TRBD2|few|TRBV14
CASSPWGRGGYNEQFF
TGTGCCAGCAGCCCGTGGGGCCGGGGGGGATACAATGAGCAGTTCTTC
>TRBJ2-7|NA|few|TRBV7-2
CASSLVGYEQYF
TGTGCCAGCAGCTTAGTAGGGTACGAGCAGTACTTC
>TRBJ2-7|TRBD1|NA|TRBV28
CASSPDRVTHEQYF
TGTGCCAGCAGTCCGGACAGGGTTACTCACGAGCAGTACTTC
>TRBJ2-2|NA|NA|TRBV25-1
CASSDRLNKNTGELFF
TGTGCCAGCAGTGACAGACTTAACAAGAACACCGGGGAGCTGTTTTTT
>TRBJ2-7|TRBD2|NA|TRBV28
CASSFGGSKSIYEQYF
TGTGCCAGCAGTTTCGGGGGGAGTAAGTCTATATACGAGCAGTACTTC
>TRBJ1-1|NA|NA|TRBV9
CASSPMVAPNTEAFF
TGTGCCAGCAGCCCAATGGTTGCCCCGAACACTGAAGCTTTCTTT
>TRBJ2-3|TRBD1|NA|TRBV18
CASSPRTGGTDTQYF
TGTGCCAGCTCACCTCGGACAGGGGGCACAGATACGCAGTATTTT
>TRBJ1-1|NA|few|TRBV4-3
CASSGGQNTEAFF
TGCGCCAGCAGCGGTGGACAGAACACTGAAGCTTTCTTT
>TRBJ2-3|NA|few|TRBV20-1
CSAIRLRQYF
TGCAGTGCCATTCGTCTTCGGCAGTATTTT
>TRBJ2-5|TRBD2|few|TRBV7-9
CASSPRLGREGQETQYF
TGTGCCAGCAGCCCCAGATTAGGTCGGGAGGGCCAAGAGACCCAGTACTTC
>TRBJ2-7|TRBD1|few|TRBV7-9
CASSSGQSSYEQYF
TGTGCCAGCAGCTCGGGACAGAGCTCCTACGAGCAGTACTTC
>TRBJ1-5|TRBD1|NA|TRBV7-9
CASSLSGRQGNQPQHF
TGTGCCAGCAGCTTAAGTGGGAGACAGGGGAATCAGCCCCAGCATTTT